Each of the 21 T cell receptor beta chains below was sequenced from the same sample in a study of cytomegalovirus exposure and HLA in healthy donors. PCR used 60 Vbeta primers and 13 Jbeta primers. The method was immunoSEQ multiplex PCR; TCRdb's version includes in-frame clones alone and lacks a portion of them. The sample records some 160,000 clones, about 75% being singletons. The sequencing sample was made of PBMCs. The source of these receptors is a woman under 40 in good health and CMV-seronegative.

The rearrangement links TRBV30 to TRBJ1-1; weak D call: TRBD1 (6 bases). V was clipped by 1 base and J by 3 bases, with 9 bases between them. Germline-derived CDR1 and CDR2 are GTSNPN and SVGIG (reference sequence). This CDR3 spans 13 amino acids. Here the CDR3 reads CAWSEQGYTEAFF. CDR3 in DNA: TGTGCCTGGAGTGAACAGGGTTACACTGAAGCTTTCTTT.

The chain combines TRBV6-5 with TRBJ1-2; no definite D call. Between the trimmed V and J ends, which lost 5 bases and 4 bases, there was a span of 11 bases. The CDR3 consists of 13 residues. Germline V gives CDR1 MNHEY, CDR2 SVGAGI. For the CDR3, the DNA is TGTGCCAGCAGTGAGTCAGGTTCCTATGGCTACACCTTC. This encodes CASSESGSYGYTF.

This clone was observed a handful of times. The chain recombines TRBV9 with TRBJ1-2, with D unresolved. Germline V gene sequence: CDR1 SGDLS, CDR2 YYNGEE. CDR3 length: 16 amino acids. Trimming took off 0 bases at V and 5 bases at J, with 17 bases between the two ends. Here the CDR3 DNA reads TGTGCCAGCAGCGTAGCCTCCACTTTTCTCCGGTATGGCTACACCTTC. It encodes CASSVASTFLRYGYTF.

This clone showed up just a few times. In DNA, the CDR3 is TGTGCCAGCAGTGACGAAAGGGGGAAAGAAGCTTTCTTT. Translated, it gives CASSDERGKEAFF. The chain has TRBV6-1 and TRBJ1-1, with a weak D call TRBD1 (6 bases). V lost 3 bases, J lost 8 bases, and 13 bases lay in between. The CDR3 has 13 amino acids. Germline V gene sequence: CDR1 MNHNS, CDR2 SASEGT.

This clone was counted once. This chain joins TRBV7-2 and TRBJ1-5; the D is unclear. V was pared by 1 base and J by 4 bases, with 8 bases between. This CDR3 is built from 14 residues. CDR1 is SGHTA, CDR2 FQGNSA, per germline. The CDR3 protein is CASSLDRFNQPQHF. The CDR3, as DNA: TGTGCCAGCAGCTTAGACAGATTTAATCAGCCCCAGCATTTT.

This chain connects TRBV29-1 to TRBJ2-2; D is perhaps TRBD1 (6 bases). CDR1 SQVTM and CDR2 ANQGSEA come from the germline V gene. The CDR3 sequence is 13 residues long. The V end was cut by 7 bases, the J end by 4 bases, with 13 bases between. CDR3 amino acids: CSGGQGLTGELFF. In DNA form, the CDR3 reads TGCAGCGGGGGGCAGGGGCTCACCGGGGAGCTGTTTTTT.

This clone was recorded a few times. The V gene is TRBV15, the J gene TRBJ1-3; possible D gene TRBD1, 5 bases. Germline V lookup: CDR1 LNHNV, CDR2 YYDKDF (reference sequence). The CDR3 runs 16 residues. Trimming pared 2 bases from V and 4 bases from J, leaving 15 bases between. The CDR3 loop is CATSRKGQGAGNTIYF. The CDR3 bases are TGTGCCACCAGCAGAAAGGGGCAGGGCGCAGGAAACACCATATATTTT.

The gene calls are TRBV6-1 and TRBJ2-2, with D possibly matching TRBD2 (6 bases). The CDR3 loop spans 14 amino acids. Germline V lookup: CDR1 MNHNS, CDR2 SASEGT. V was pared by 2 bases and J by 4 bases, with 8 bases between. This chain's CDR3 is CASSEQGGTGELFF. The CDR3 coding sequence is TGTGCCAGCAGTGAACAGGGAGGCACCGGGGAGCTGTTTTTT.

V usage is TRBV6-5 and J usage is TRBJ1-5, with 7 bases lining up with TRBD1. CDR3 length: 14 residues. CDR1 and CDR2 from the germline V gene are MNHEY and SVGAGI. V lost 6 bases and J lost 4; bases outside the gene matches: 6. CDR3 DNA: TGTGCCAGCAGCCCGACAGGGACAAATCAGCCCCAGCATTTT. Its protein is CASSPTGTNQPQHF.

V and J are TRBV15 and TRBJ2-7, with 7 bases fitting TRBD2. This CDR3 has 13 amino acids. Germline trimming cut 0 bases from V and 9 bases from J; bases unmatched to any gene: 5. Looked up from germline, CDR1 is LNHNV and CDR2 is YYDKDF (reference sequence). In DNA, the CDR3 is TGTGCCACCAGCAGAGATCAGCGGGGCCCGCAGTACTTC. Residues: CATSRDQRGPQYF.

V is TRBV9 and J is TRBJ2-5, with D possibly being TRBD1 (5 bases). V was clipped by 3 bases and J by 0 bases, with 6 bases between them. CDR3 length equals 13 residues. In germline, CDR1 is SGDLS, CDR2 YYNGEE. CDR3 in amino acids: CASSGGNQETQYF. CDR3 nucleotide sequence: TGTGCCAGCAGCGGGGGCAACCAAGAGACCCAGTACTTC.

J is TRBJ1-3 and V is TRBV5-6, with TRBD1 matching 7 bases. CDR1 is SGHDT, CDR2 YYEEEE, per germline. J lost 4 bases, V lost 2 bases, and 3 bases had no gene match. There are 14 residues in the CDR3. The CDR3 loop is CASSFGTEGNTIYF. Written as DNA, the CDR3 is TGTGCCAGCAGCTTCGGGACAGAGGGAAACACCATATATTTT.

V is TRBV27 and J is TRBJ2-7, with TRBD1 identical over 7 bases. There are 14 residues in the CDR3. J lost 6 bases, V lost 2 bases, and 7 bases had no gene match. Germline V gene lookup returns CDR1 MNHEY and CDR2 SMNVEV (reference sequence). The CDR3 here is CASSLVRGHSEQYF. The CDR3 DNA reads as TGTGCCAGCAGTTTAGTAAGGGGGCACTCCGAGCAGTACTTC.

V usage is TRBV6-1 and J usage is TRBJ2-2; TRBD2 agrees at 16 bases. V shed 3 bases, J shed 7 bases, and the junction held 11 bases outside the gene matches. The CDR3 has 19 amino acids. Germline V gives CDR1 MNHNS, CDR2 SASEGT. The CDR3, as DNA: TGTGCCAGCAGTGACCGTCAGGGACTAGCGGGGGGGCTTATCGGGGAGCTGTTTTTT. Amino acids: CASSDRQGLAGGLIGELFF.

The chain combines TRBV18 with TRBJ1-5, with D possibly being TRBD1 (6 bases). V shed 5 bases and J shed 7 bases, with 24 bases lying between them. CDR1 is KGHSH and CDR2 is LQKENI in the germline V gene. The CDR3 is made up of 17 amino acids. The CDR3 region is CASSSLRDTPKGQPQHF. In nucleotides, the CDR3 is TGTGCCAGCTCAAGTCTCCGGGACACCCCGAAGGGCCAGCCCCAGCATTTT.

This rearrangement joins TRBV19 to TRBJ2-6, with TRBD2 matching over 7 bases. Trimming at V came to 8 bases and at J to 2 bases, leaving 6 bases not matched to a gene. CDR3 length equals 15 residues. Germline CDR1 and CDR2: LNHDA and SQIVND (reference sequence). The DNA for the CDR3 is TGTGCCAGTGGCTCGGGAGGTACTGGGGCCAACGTCCTGACTTTC. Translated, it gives CASGSGGTGANVLTF.

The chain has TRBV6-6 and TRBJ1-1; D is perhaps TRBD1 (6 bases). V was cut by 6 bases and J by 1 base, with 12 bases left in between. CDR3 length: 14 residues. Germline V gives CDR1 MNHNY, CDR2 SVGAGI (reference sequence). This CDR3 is CASSNFRGNTEAFF. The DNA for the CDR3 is TGTGCCAGCAGCAACTTCAGGGGGAACACTGAAGCTTTCTTT.

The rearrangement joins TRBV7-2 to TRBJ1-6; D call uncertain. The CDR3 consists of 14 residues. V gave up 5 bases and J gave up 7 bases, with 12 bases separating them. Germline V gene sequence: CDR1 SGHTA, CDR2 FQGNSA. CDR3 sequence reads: CASSTQVANSPLHF. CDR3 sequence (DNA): TGTGCCAGCAGCACCCAGGTCGCCAATTCACCCCTCCACTTT.

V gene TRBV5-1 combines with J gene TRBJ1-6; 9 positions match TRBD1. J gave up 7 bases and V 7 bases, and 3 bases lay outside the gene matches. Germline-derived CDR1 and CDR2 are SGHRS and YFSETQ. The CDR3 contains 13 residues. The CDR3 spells CASRDRVNSPLHF. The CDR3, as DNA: TGCGCCAGCCGGGACAGGGTAAATTCACCCCTCCACTTT.

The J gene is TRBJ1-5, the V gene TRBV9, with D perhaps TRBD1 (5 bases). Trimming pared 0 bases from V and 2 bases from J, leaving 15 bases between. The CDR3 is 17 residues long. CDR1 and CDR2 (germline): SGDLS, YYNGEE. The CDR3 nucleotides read TGTGCCAGCAGCGTAGAGAAGGGGCGCCCTGGCAATCAGCCCCAGCATTTT. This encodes CASSVEKGRPGNQPQHF.

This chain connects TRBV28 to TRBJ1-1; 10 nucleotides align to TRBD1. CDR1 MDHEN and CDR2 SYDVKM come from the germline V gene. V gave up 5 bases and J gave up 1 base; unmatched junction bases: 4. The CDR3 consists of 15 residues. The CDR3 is CASSPWTGGNTEAFF. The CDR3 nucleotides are TGTGCCAGCAGTCCGTGGACAGGGGGGAACACTGAAGCTTTCTTT.